Presented here are 20 T cell receptor beta chains from one specimen sequenced in a study of neurological immune-mediated disorders. TCRdb redid the calling of the 5' RACE reads with MiXCR, one entry per CDR3 protein. The sample includes about 27,000 distinct CDR3 sequences, more than 2% of them seen just once. Input material: PBMCs. These TCRs come from a woman in her 50s with multiple sclerosis.

This clonotype showed up many times. The chain has TRBV3-1 and TRBJ2-5; 11 nucleotides match TRBD1. The CDR3 is 15 residues long. V trimming: 3 bases; J trimming: 4 bases; junction bases outside the gene matches: 4. Germline assignment: CDR1 LGHDT and CDR2 YNNKEL (reference sequence). CDR3 coding DNA: TGTGCCAGCAGCCAGGGGACAGGGGGTGGAGAGACCCAGTACTTC. The encoded protein is CASSQGTGGGETQYF.

This clonotype was picked up many times. The chain uses TRBV7-6 and TRBJ1-1; maybe TRBD1 (5 bases). The V end was cut by 0 bases, the J end by 2 bases, with 13 bases between. The CDR3 extends over 16 amino acids. CDR1 SGHVS and CDR2 FNYEAQ come from the germline V gene. This CDR3 is CASSLAIGESNTEAFF. The CDR3 DNA reads TGTGCCAGCAGCTTAGCGATAGGGGAAAGTAACACTGAAGCTTTCTTT.

This clonotype was found many times. CDR3 nucleotide sequence: TGCAGTGCTAGGGTCCCGTTAGCCAAAAACATTCAGTACTTC. Its protein product is CSARVPLAKNIQYF. J is TRBJ2-4 and V is TRBV20-1, with D unclear. Looked up from germline, CDR1 is DFQATT and CDR2 is SNEGSKA (reference sequence). The CDR3 sequence is 14 residues long. V was pared by 3 bases and J by 0 bases, with 9 bases between.

This clonotype was picked up many times. Sequence at one end of the junction differs from germline and may be a read error. The chain uses TRBV12-3 or TRBV12-4 and TRBJ2-7; 10 bases agree with TRBD2. The CDR3 length is 14 residues. CDR3 region: CASSLAGDTYEQYF. The CDR3 nucleotides are TGTGCCAGCAGTCTAGCGGGAGATACCTACGAGCAGTACTTC.

The chain combines TRBV28 with TRBJ1-2; the match to TRBD1 covers 10 bases. CDR3 length: 15 residues. V was pared by 5 bases and J by 2 bases, with 5 bases of the junction left unmatched. Germline V gene data show CDR1 as MDHEN and CDR2 as SYDVKM. As DNA, the CDR3 is TGTGCCAGCAGTCCGGTGACAGGGGGCAACTATGGCTACACCTTC. Protein product: CASSPVTGGNYGYTF.

This clonotype was seen at least ten times. V usage is TRBV11-2 and J usage is TRBJ1-2; tentatively, D is TRBD1 (5 bases). This CDR3 contains 16 residues. Trimming took 1 base from V and 0 from J, leaving 12 bases between them. Germline V gene lookup returns CDR1 SGHAT and CDR2 FQNNGV. The CDR3 sequence is CASSLGRGRANYGYTF. CDR3 nucleotide sequence: TGTGCCAGCAGCTTAGGACGTGGCAGGGCTAACTATGGCTACACCTTC.

This clonotype was detected many times. The genes are TRBV5-1 and TRBJ2-7; D tentatively reads TRBD1 or TRBD2 (5 bases each). V dropped 0 bases and J dropped 1 base, with 11 bases sitting between them. The CDR3 is 15 residues long. Germline V gene data show CDR1 as SGHRS and CDR2 as YFSETQ. The CDR3 DNA is TGCGCCAGCAGCTTGGAGGGGAGTGGTTCCTACGAGCAGTACTTC. Its translation is CASSLEGSGSYEQYF.

V gene TRBV24-1 combines with J gene TRBJ1-5; D uncertain. Germline CDR1 and CDR2: KGHDR and SFDVKD. Trimming took 9 bases from V and 0 from J, leaving 8 bases between them. The CDR3 runs to 13 residues. The CDR3 here is CATGIDSNQPQHF. In nucleotides, the CDR3 is TGTGCCACCGGCATAGATAGCAATCAGCCCCAGCATTTT.

J is TRBJ2-7 and V is TRBV20-1; weak D call: TRBD2 (6 bases). V dropped 3 bases and J dropped 6 bases, with 15 bases sitting between them. The V gene's germline CDR1 is DFQATT and CDR2 SNEGSKA (reference sequence). The CDR3 totals 13 residues. CDR3 DNA: TGCAGTGCTAGGCCCGTCGGGACTTTCGAGCAGTACTTC. Protein sequence: CSARPVGTFEQYF.

There are many counts of this clonotype. The V gene is TRBV5-1, the J gene TRBJ2-3; D gene unclear. Trimming stripped 3 bases from V and 5 bases from J, with 7 bases between. CDR3 length: 12 residues. CDR1 SGHRS and CDR2 YFSETQ come from the germline V gene. CDR3 sequence: CASSSTLDTQYF. In DNA form, the CDR3 reads TGCGCCAGCAGCTCTACACTAGATACGCAGTATTTT.

This clonotype is labeled medium-sized. The chain is built from TRBV5-1 and TRBJ2-4; no clear D gene. V lost 4 bases, J lost 0 bases, and 11 bases lay in between. The CDR3 totals 15 residues. Looked up from germline, CDR1 is SGHRS and CDR2 is YFSETQ. This CDR3 reads CASSEGSGAKNIQYF. In nucleotides, the CDR3 is TGCGCCAGCAGCGAAGGGTCGGGAGCCAAAAACATTCAGTACTTC.

As to this clonotype: Because the CDR3 is missing its conserved closing phenylalanine or tryptophan, this is likely a read error. The chain uses TRBV7-3 and TRBJ2-5, with 12 positions matching TRBD2. CDR1 and CDR2 from the germline V gene are SGHTA and FQGTGA. V was pared by 0 bases and J by 4 bases, with 6 bases of the junction left unmatched. CDR3 length: 17 amino acids. Here the CDR3 reads CASSLTPTLAGGETQYN. The CDR3 DNA reads TGTGCCAGCAGCTTAACGCCGACACTAGCGGGAGGAGAGACCCAGTACAAC.

This clonotype has a count of ten or more. CDR3: CASSQIPSGPTDTQYF. In DNA form, the CDR3 reads TGTGCCAGCAGCCAAATTCCAAGCGGGCCCACAGATACGCAGTATTTT. The J gene is TRBJ2-3, the V gene TRBV7-8; D may be TRBD2 (6 bases). V was cut by 5 bases and J by 2 bases, with 17 bases left in between. Germline-derived CDR1 and CDR2 are SGHVS and FQNEAQ. CDR3 length: 16 residues. Looking up the rest from reference TRBV7-8 and TRBJ2-3 gives the full variable domain: GAGVSQSPRYKVAKRGQDVALRCDPISGHVSLFWYQQALGQGPEFLTYFQNEAQLDKSGLPSDRFFAERPEGSVSTLKIQRTQQEDSAVYLCASSQIPSGPTDTQYFGPGTRLTVL.

Ten or more counts support this clonotype. V gene TRBV6-1 combines with J gene TRBJ2-5; D possibly corresponds to TRBD2 (6 bases). V shed 7 bases and J shed 4 bases, with 16 bases lying between them. Germline V lookup: CDR1 MNHNS, CDR2 SASEGT. This CDR3 has 14 amino acids. The CDR3 nucleotides are TGTGCCAGCATGATCCGCGGGGCTACAGAGACCCAGTACTTC. Its translation is CASMIRGATETQYF.

This clonotype was counted at least ten times. This chain joins TRBV6-6 and TRBJ1-2; 7 nucleotides agree with TRBD1. J gave up 8 bases and V 6 bases, and 6 bases lay outside the gene matches. CDR1 and CDR2 from the germline V gene are MNHNY and SVGAGI (reference sequence). The CDR3 runs to 12 residues. CDR3 loop: CASRHTGEGYTF. The DNA of the CDR3 is TGTGCCAGCAGACATACAGGGGAAGGCTACACCTTC.

Ten or more counts support this clonotype. The chain combines TRBV29-1 with TRBJ1-2; 10 bases map to TRBD1. The CDR3 is made up of 12 amino acids. CDR1 and CDR2 from the germline V gene are SQVTM and ANQGSEA. Losses at the gene ends were 7 bases for V and 7 bases for J; bases not matched to a gene: 6. In DNA form, the CDR3 reads TGCAGCGGGGGACAGGGGACGACTGGCTACACCTTC. Translating gives CSGGQGTTGYTF.

This clonotype was detected many times. The J gene is TRBJ2-7, the V gene TRBV20-1; the D gene is possibly TRBD2 (6 bases). Deletions cut 5 bases from V and 3 bases from J, with 17 bases between. The CDR3 is made up of 14 amino acids. Germline V gene data show CDR1 as DFQATT and CDR2 as SNEGSKA (reference sequence). CDR3 nucleotide sequence: TGCAGTGCTCAACCGCTAGGGCGGGGCTACGAGCAGTACTTC. This translates into CSAQPLGRGYEQYF.

This clonotype was observed many times. This chain uses TRBV20-1 with TRBJ2-1; TRBD2 agrees at 14 bases. The V segment lost 5 bases and the J segment 12 bases; nucleotides outside the gene matches: 9. Germline V gene sequence: CDR1 DFQATT, CDR2 SNEGSKA (reference sequence). The CDR3 totals 14 residues. The CDR3 region has the DNA TGCAGTGCTGTTAGACTAGCGGGGGGGCAGGCGCAGTTCTTC. It yields the protein CSAVRLAGGQAQFF.

In this sample, this clonotype turned up many times. The chain combines TRBV11-3 with TRBJ2-5; 7 bases map to TRBD2. This CDR3 has 17 amino acids. Losses at the gene ends were 0 bases for V and 2 bases for J; bases not matched to a gene: 9. CDR1 is SGHNT, CDR2 YENEEA, per germline. CDR3 region: CASSLDLASGIQETQYF. CDR3 bases: TGTGCCAGCAGCTTAGATCTCGCTAGCGGAATACAAGAGACCCAGTACTTC.

This clonotype was recorded many times. The rearrangement links TRBV29-1 to TRBJ2-5; D unresolved. V was trimmed by 4 bases and J by 5 bases, leaving 11 bases between them. CDR1 SQVTM and CDR2 ANQGSEA come from the germline V gene. There are 12 residues in the CDR3. The chain's CDR3 is CSVAHLRETQYF. The DNA for the CDR3 is TGCAGCGTTGCTCATCTTAGGGAGACCCAGTACTTC.